This record concerns one T cell receptor (beta chain) sequence. The sample belongs to a study of blood T cell repertoires in COVID-19. Looked up from germline, CDR1 is PRHDT and CDR2 is FYEKMQ (reference sequence). CDR3 length: 15 amino acids. The V gene end was trimmed by 5 bases and the J gene end by 4 bases; junction bases not matched to a gene: 10. In the original processing: Reference gene primers were amplified, and this amplification served to estimate nucleated cell counts. The data were produced by immunoSEQ multiplex PCR, yet TCRdb's version contains in-frame clones alone and is incomplete. That table furnishes V, J and clone size, whereas the DNA furnished D and trimming. The sample lists 110,000 or so clones, over 70% occurring once.

Specimen: peripheral blood. The chain links TRBV13 to TRBJ1-1, with TRBD1 matching 7 bases. The source of this sequence is a man aged 45-60 years with acute or convalescent COVID-19. CDR3: CASSPNEQGGTEAFF. The CDR3, as DNA: TGTGCCAGCAGCCCAAACGAGCAGGGGGGCACTGAAGCTTTCTTT.